This T cell receptor (beta chain) was captured in a study of T cell clonotyping in hematopoietic cell transplantation. Method: immunoSEQ multiplex PCR; TCRdb's copy keeps in-frame clones and lacks some. The data show some 11,000 clones, approximately 46% seen once. Specimen: PBMCs, collected 30 days after allogeneic stem cell transplant. The sequence was obtained from a male patient in his forties or fifties who had an allogeneic stem cell transplant from an unrelated donor, so the T cells may come from the graft donor. Some clones in this sample may be carry-over from other donors' samples.

The CDR3 coding sequence is TGTGCCAGCAGCTTGACAGGGGACGACTATGGCTACACCTTC. Its protein is CASSLTGDDYGYTF. This rearrangement joins TRBV7-8 to TRBJ1-2, with 8 bases lining up with TRBD1. The V segment lost 3 bases and the J segment 3 bases; nucleotides outside the gene matches: 3. The CDR3 loop spans 14 amino acids. Germline V gene data show CDR1 as SGHVS and CDR2 as FQNEAQ.